These T cell receptor beta chains were read from a single sample in a study of identifying expanded T cells in peripheral blood. Assay: immunoSEQ multiplex PCR; the TCRdb copy retains only in-frame clones and omits some. The sample gives more than 50,000 clones, approximately 83% of which show up once; 19% is in the top ten. Material for sequencing was blood. Receptors were obtained from a person aged 18 to 70 in good health. The CDR3 runs from the conserved cysteine through the conserved F or W. Each record gives: V gene, J gene, D gene, clone size, CDR3 DNA, CDR3 protein. The D gene is left open where the match is weak. Clone sizes are given selectively: once, few, many, or a class where the clone is expanded.

V gene: TRBV5-1
J gene: TRBJ1-2
D gene: TRBD1
clone size: few
CDR3 DNA: TGCGCCAGCAGCTTGGGAGGGGGACAGGGAGATGGCTACACCTTC
CDR3 protein: CASSLGGGQGDGYTF

V gene: TRBV10-3
J gene: TRBJ2-2
D gene: TRBD2
clone size: -
CDR3 DNA: TGTGCCATCAGTAAAACGGGGGGAGGGCCCTCCGGGGAGCTGTTTTTT
CDR3 protein: CAISKTGGGPSGELFF

V gene: TRBV7-2
J gene: TRBJ2-4
D gene: -
clone size: once
CDR3 DNA: TGTGCCAGCAGCGGGAGCATTCAGTACTTC
CDR3 protein: CASSGSIQYF

V gene: TRBV7-9
J gene: TRBJ1-5
D gene: -
clone size: -
CDR3 DNA: TGTGCCAGCAGCTTAGCAGATCAGCCCCAGCATTTT
CDR3 protein: CASSLADQPQHF

V gene: TRBV7-6
J gene: TRBJ1-6
D gene: TRBD1
clone size: -
CDR3 DNA: TGTGCCAGCAGCGCGCGGGACAGGGATAATTCACCCCTCCACTTT
CDR3 protein: CASSARDRDNSPLHF

V gene: TRBV4-3
J gene: TRBJ2-1
D gene: -
clone size: -
CDR3 DNA: TGCGCCAGCAGCCAAGATGTGGGGGCACTGAATGAGCAGTTCTTC
CDR3 protein: CASSQDVGALNEQFF

V gene: TRBV27
J gene: TRBJ2-7
D gene: -
clone size: -
CDR3 DNA: TGTGCCAGCAGTTTAGGCGGGGCCCCGTACTACGAGCAGTACTTC
CDR3 protein: CASSLGGAPYYEQYF

V gene: TRBV4-3
J gene: TRBJ2-7
D gene: -
clone size: -
CDR3 DNA: TGCGCCAGCAGCCACCGACGGGGTACGGCCTACGAGCAGTACTTC
CDR3 protein: CASSHRRGTAYEQYF

V gene: TRBV7-6
J gene: TRBJ1-5
D gene: -
clone size: -
CDR3 DNA: TGTGCCAGCAGCTTACTCGGCCAGCCCCAGCATTTT
CDR3 protein: CASSLLGQPQHF

V gene: TRBV18
J gene: TRBJ1-1
D gene: -
clone size: -
CDR3 DNA: TGTGCCAGCTCACGGGAGGTGAACACTGAAGCTTTCTTT
CDR3 protein: CASSREVNTEAFF

V gene: TRBV7-2
J gene: TRBJ1-1
D gene: -
clone size: -
CDR3 DNA: TGTGCCAGCAGCTTAAAGTTCGGGAACACTGAAGCTTTCTTT
CDR3 protein: CASSLKFGNTEAFF